These 5 T cell receptor beta chains came from one sample sequenced in a study of T cell changes during pregnancy in multiple sclerosis. Here immunoSEQ multiplex PCR was the method, and the copy in TCRdb shows in-frame clones only, minus some. The sample consists of roughly 100,000 clones, roughly 89% of them appearing once. Here the sequenced sample was peripheral blood, taken after pregnancy. These receptors were obtained from a female donor in good health, enrolled as a control in a pregnancy study.

The gene calls are TRBV6-1 and TRBJ2-7; 9 nucleotides agree with TRBD1. This CDR3 comprises 13 residues. CDR1 is MNHNS and CDR2 is SASEGT in the germline V gene. The J segment lost 12 bases and the V segment lost 5 bases, leaving 11 bases of the junction unmatched. CDR3 loop: CASSTSGQGRSYF. The CDR3 nucleotides read TGTGCCAGCAGTACCTCGGGACAGGGTCGATCGTACTTC.

V usage is TRBV5-1 and J usage is TRBJ2-3; D unclear. Trimming took off 0 bases at V and 6 bases at J, with 17 bases between the two ends. Looked up from germline, CDR1 is SGHRS and CDR2 is YFSETQ. CDR3 length: 16 amino acids. CDR3 nucleotides: TGCGCCAGCAGCTTGGGGTTAGCCCGCGGTGGGGATACGCAGTATTTT. It translates to CASSLGLARGGDTQYF.

This chain connects TRBV7-3 to TRBJ2-1; 13 nucleotides line up with TRBD2. The ends lost 5 bases at V and 9 bases at J; junction bases unmatched: 7. CDR3 length: 15 residues. Germline V gene sequence: CDR1 SGHTA, CDR2 FQGTGA. CDR3 in DNA: TGTGCCAGCAGCCTTGGGACTAGCGGGACCACTGAGCAGTTCTTC. It specifies CASSLGTSGTTEQFF.

The chain links TRBV4-3 to TRBJ1-2; 9 positions agree with TRBD1. This CDR3 region has 13 residues. Germline CDR1 reads LGHNA; CDR2 reads YSLEER. The trim removed 4 bases at V and 7 bases at J, leaving 4 bases unmatched. CDR3 in amino acids: CASSRGTGSGYTF. CDR3 in DNA: TGCGCCAGCAGCCGAGGGACAGGGAGTGGCTACACCTTC.

The rearrangement joins TRBV5-5 to TRBJ1-1, with D possibly being TRBD1 (6 bases). The germline V gene encodes CDR1 SGHKS and CDR2 YYEKEE (reference sequence). V lost 6 bases and J 4 bases, leaving 22 bases between the germline ends. The length of the CDR3 is 16 residues. In nucleotides, the CDR3 is TGTGCCAGCACCCCATCATTTGGACAGCGCGGCACTGAAGCTTTCTTT. Protein product: CASTPSFGQRGTEAFF.